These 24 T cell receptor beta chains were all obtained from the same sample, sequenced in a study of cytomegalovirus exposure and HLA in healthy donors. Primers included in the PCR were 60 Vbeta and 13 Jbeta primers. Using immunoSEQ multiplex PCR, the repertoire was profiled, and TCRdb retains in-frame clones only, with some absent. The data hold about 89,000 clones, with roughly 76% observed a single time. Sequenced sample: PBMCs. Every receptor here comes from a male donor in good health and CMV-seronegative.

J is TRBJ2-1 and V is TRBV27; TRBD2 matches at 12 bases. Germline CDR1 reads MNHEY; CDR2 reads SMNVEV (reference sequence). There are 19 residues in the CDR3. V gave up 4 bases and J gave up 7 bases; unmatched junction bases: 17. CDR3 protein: CASSWPTSGSLENKNEQFF. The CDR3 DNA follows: TGTGCCAGCAGTTGGCCGACTAGCGGGAGCCTAGAAAATAAAAATGAGCAGTTCTTC.

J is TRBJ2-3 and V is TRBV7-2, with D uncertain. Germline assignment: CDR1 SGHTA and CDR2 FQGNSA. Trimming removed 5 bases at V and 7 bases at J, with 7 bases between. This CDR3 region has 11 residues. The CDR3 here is CASSPVNTQYF. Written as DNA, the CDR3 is TGTGCCAGCAGCCCTGTAAATACGCAGTATTTT.

CDR3 region: CASSGGTEAFF. CDR3 in DNA: TGTGCCAGTAGTGGGGGGACTGAAGCTTTCTTT. This rearrangement joins TRBV19 to TRBJ1-1; maybe TRBD1 (5 bases). Germline CDR1 reads LNHDA; CDR2 reads SQIVND (reference sequence). The CDR3 sequence is 11 residues long. Trimming took off 5 bases at V and 5 bases at J, with 6 bases between the two ends.

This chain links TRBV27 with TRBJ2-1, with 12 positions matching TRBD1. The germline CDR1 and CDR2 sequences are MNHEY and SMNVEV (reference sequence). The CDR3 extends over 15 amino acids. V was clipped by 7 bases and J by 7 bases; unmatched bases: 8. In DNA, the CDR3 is TGTGCCAGCACCCTCAGGGACAGGGGGCGTAATGAGCAGTTCTTC. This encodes CASTLRDRGRNEQFF.

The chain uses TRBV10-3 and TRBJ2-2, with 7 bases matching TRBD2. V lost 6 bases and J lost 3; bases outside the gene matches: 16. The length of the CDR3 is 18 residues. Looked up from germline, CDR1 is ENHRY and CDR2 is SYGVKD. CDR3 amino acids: CAIRWGWRGSDDTGELFF. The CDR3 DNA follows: TGTGCCATCAGATGGGGATGGCGCGGGAGTGATGACACCGGGGAGCTGTTTTTT.

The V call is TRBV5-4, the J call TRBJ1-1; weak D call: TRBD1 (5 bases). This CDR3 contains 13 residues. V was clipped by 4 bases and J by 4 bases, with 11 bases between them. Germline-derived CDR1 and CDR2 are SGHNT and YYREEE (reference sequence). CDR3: CASSRDRFTEAFF. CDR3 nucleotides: TGTGCCAGCAGCAGAGACAGATTCACTGAAGCTTTCTTT.

CDR3: CASSLSSEGTYEQYF. The CDR3 DNA is TGTGCCAGCAGCTTAAGTAGCGAGGGAACTTACGAGCAGTACTTC. This rearrangement joins TRBV11-2 to TRBJ2-7, with TRBD2 as a possible D gene (5 bases). The CDR3 has 15 residues. The germline CDR1 and CDR2 sequences are SGHAT and FQNNGV. V dropped 2 bases and J dropped 4 bases, with 15 bases sitting between them. Supplemented by reference TRBV11-2 and TRBJ2-7, the full variable domain reads EAGVAQSPRYKIIEKRQSVAFWCNPISGHATLYWYQQILGQGPKLLIQFQNNGVVDDSQLPKDRFSAERLKGVDSTLKIQPAKLEDSAVYLCASSLSSEGTYEQYFGPGTRLTVT.

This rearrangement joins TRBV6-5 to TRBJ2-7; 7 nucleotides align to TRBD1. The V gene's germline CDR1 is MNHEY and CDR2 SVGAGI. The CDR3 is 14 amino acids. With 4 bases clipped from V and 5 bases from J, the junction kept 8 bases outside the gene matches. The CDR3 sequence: CASSFQGEVNEQYF. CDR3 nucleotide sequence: TGTGCCAGCAGTTTCCAGGGGGAAGTTAACGAGCAGTACTTC.

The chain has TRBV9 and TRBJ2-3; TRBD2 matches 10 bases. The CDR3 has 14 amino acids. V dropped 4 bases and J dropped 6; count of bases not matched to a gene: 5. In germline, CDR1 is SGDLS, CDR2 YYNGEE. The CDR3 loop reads CASSQSGGVDTQYF. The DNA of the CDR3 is TGTGCCAGCAGCCAAAGCGGGGGGGTGGATACGCAGTATTTT.

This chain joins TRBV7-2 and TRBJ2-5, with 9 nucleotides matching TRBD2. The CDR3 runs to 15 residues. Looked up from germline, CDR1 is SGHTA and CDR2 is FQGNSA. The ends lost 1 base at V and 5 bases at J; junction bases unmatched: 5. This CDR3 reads CASSLGAGGWETQYF. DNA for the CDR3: TGTGCCAGCAGCTTAGGGGCGGGAGGGTGGGAGACCCAGTACTTC.

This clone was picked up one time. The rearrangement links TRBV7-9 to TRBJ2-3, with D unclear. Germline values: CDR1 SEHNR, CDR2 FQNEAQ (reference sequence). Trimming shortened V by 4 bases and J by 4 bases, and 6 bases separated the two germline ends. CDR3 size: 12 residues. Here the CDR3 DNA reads TGTGCCAGCAGCTCTGAGCCAGATACGCAGTATTTT. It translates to CASSSEPDTQYF.

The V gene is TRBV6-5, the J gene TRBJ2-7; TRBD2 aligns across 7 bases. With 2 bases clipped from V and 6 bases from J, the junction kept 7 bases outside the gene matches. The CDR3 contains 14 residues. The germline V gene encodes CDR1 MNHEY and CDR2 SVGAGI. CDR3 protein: CASSYVERGSEQYF. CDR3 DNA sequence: TGTGCCAGCAGTTACGTGGAGCGGGGTTCCGAGCAGTACTTC.

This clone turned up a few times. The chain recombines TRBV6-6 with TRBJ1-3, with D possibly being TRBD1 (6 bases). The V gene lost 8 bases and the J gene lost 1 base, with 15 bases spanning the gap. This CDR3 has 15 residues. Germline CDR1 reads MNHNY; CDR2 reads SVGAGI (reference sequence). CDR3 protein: CASLPHTGSGNTIYF. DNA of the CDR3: TGTGCCAGCCTCCCTCATACAGGGTCTGGAAACACCATATATTTT.

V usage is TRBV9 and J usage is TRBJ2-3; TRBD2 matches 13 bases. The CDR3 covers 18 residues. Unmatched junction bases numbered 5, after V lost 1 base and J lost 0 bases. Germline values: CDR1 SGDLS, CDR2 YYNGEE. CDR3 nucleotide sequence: TGTGCCAGCAGCGTACCAGGGGGACTAGCGGGGAGCACAGATACGCAGTATTTT. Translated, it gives CASSVPGGLAGSTDTQYF. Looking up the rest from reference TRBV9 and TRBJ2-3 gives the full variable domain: DSGVTQTPKHLITATGQRVTLRCSPRSGDLSVYWYQQSLDQGLQFLIQYYNGEERAKGNILERFSAQQFPDLHSELNLSSLELGDSALYFCASSVPGGLAGSTDTQYFGPGTRLTVL.

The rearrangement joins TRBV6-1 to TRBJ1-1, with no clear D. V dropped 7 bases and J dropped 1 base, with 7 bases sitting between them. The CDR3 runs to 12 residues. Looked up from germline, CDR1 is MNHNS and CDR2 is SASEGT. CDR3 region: CASTRGNTEAFF. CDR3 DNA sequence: TGTGCCAGCACACGGGGGAACACTGAAGCTTTCTTT.

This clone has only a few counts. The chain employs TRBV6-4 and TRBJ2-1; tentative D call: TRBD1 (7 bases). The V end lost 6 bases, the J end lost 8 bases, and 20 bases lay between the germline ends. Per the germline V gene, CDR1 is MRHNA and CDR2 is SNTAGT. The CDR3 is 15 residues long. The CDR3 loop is CASREGNRGGDEQFF. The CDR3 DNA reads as TGTGCCAGCAGGGAGGGAAACAGGGGTGGAGATGAGCAGTTCTTC.

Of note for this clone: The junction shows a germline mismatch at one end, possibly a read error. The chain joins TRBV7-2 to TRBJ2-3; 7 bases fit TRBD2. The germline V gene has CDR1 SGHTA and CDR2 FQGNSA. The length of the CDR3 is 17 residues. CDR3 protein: CASSLGGGWDVPETQYF. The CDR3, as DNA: TGTGCCAGCAGCTTAGGGGGGGGGTGGGATGTCCCAGAGACGCAGTATTTT.

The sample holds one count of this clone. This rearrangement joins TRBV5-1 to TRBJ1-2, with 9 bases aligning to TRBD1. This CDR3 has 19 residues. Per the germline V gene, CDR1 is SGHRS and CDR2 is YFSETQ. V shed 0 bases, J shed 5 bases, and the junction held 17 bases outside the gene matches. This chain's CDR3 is CASSLAKPGQGTLRYGYTF. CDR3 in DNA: TGCGCCAGCAGCTTGGCCAAACCGGGACAGGGCACCCTACGGTATGGCTACACCTTC.

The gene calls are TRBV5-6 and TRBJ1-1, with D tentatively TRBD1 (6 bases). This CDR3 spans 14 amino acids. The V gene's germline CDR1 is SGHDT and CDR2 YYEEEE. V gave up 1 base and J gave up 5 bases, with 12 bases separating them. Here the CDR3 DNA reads TGTGCCAGCAGCTTGCGCAGGGGTGGGACTGAAGCTTTCTTT. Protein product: CASSLRRGGTEAFF.

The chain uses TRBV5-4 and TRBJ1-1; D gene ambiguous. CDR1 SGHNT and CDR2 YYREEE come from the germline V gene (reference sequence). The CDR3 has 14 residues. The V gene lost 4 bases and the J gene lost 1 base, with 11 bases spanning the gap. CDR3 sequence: CASSMVGRNTEAFF. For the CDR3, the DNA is TGTGCCAGCAGCATGGTTGGGAGGAACACTGAAGCTTTCTTT.

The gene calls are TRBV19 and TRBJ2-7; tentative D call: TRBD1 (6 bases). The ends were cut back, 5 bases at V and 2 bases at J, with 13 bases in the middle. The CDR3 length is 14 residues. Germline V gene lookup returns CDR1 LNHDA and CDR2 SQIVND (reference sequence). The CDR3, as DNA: TGTGCCAGTAGTTATCAGGGGTTCCCCTACGAGCAGTACTTC. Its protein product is CASSYQGFPYEQYF. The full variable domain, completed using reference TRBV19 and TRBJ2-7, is DGGITQSPKYLFRKEGQNVTLSCEQNLNHDAMYWYRQDPGQGLRLIYYSQIVNDFQKGDIAEGYSVSREKKESFPLTVTSAQKNPTAFYLCASSYQGFPYEQYFGPGTRLTVT.

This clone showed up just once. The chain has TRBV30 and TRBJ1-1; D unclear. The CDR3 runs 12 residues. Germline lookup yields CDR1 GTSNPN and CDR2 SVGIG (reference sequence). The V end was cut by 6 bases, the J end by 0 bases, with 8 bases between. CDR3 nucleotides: TGTGCCTGTGTATCTATGAACACTGAAGCTTTCTTT. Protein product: CACVSMNTEAFF.

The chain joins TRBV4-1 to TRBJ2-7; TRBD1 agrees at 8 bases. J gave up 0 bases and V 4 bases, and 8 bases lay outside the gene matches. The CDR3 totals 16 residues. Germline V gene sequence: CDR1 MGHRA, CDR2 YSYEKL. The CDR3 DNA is TGCGCCAGCAGCCTCTCCAGGGGGCTGAGCTCCTACGAGCAGTACTTC. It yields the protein CASSLSRGLSSYEQYF.

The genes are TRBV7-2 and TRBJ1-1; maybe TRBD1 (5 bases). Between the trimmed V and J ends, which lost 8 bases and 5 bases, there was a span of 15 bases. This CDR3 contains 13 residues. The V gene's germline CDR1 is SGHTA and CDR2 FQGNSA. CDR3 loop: CASLQGKGTEAFF. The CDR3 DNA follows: TGTGCCAGCCTCCAGGGTAAGGGGACTGAAGCTTTCTTT.